This T cell receptor beta chain was identified during a study of Ad26.COV2.S vaccination and SARS-CoV-2 variants (dated by TCRdb to the early 2020s). Study-wide context: Vaccine-arm donors came from COV1001, a multicentre, randomized, double-blind, placebo-controlled phase I-IIa trial of Ad26.COV2.S in healthy adults. Blinding of investigators to trial group allocation was maintained during experiments and outcome assessment. The specificity and breadth of SARS-CoV-2-reactive T cell receptors after Ad26.COV2.S vaccination were assessed by TCRbeta repertoire sequencing. Participants in the trial were split at random into five groups of five each, receiving low-dose or high-dose Ad26.COV2.S once or twice, or else placebo on both occasions. A total of approximately 30 samples were included in the TCR-sequenced set, comprising around 19 Ad26.COV2.S vaccine recipients, 5 placebo recipients and 8 SARS-CoV-2 convalescent individuals. Dosing of Ad26.COV2.S was intramuscular, at either 5x10^10 or 1x10^11 viral particles, delivered as one shot or as two shots spaced 56 days apart. Beyond this particular receptor, the publication reports: Vaccine and placebo recipients had similar non-spike TCR breadth, a finding consistent with the vaccine containing only spike. It was noted by the authors that total T cell responses may have been underestimated by the TCR breadth and depth analyses. Compared with placebo recipients, Ad26.COV2.S recipients showed higher spike-specific TCR breadth (P = 0.0014). The study was not powered to compare responses between vaccine doses or regimens. After vaccination, substantial breadth of spike-specific CD8+ and CD4+ T cell responses was reported.

The immunoSEQ Assay was the method used to sequence TCRbeta CDR3 regions. After extraction, genomic DNA underwent amplification by bias-controlled multiplex PCR, followed by high-throughput sequencing. The published analysis was carried out like this. To quantify the absolute abundance of each unique TCRbeta CDR3 region, sequences were collapsed and filtered. T cell fraction was estimated by normalizing TCRbeta template counts to usable DNA, with usable DNA measured through amplification of reference genes found in all nucleated cells. Repertoire TCRs were annotated as SARS-CoV-2-specific by exact matching of V gene, CDR3 amino acid sequence and J gene to a known reactive TCR set. The reference SARS-CoV-2 TCR set was obtained from MIRA and was filtered for enrichment in COVID-19-positive ImmuneCODE repertoires, whereby public or cross-reactive TCRs were removed. Based on the MIRA antigens, annotated TCRs were further analysed at the level of specific ORF or position within ORF. Depth was the summed frequency of annotated unique rearrangements, while breadth was defined as annotated unique rearrangements over total unique productive rearrangements. TCR breadth was compared between groups using two-sided Wilcoxon rank-sum tests. The immuneACCESS repertoire file appears here via TCRdb, limited to in-frame rearrangements. These files lack a portion of the clones; in checked studies, under half of the deficit traces to unresolved V genes, and the cause of the others is not known. The V and J calls and the clone size are those of that table, but D and trimming were determined from the DNA. This sample gives about 480,000 clones in total; about 83% of them show up just once. 9.5% to 15% of the sample comes from the top ten.

About this clone itself: What this receptor recognizes is not known. There are no base qualities to consult, and no much larger clone falls within one base.

In light of the paper, this sample's treatment or condition label describes: about 20 received Ad26.COV2.S at low or high dose, single or two shots; 5 received placebo; per-sample allocation not given. For vaccine and placebo recipients, the sequenced repertoires came from samples collected on day 63 after the first injection. Cohort 1b enrolled about 25 adults aged 18-55 years at a single site in Boston, USA, between 29 July and 7 August 2020. As a vaccine, Ad26.COV2.S was a replication-incompetent adenovirus type 26 vector that expressed a prefusion-stabilized SARS-CoV-2 spike protein derived from the original Wuhan strain. Per the germline V gene, SGHRS is the CDR1 and YFSETQ is the CDR2. The CDR3 goes from the cysteine to the phenylalanine over 14 residues. Only CDR3 DNA is held: 42 bases, read in frame from base 1. V sheds 5 bases and J sheds 6 bases, leaving 12 bases between their ends.

The sequenced sample was peripheral blood, obtained in a trial of Ad26.COV2.S vaccine versus placebo. The TCR was taken from a person aged 18-65 years who received the Ad26.COV2.S COVID-19 vaccine or a placebo. The chain is encoded by TRBV5-1 joined to TRBJ1-6, with the D segment identity uncertain. The DNA sequence is TGCGCCAGCAGTGAGGGCAGAACTAATTCACCCCTCCACTTT. Translated, this is CASSEGRTNSPLHF.